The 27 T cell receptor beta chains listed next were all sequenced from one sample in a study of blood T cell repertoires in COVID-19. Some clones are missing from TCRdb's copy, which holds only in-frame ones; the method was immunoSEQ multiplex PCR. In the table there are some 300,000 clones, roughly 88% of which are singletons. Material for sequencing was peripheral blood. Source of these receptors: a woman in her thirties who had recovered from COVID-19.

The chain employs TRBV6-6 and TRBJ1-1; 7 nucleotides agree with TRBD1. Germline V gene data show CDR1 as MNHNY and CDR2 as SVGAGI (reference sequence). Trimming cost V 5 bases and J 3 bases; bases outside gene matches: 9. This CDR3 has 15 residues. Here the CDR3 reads CASSLRGGVDTEAFF. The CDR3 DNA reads TGTGCCAGCAGTCTCCGAGGGGGCGTGGACACTGAAGCTTTCTTT.

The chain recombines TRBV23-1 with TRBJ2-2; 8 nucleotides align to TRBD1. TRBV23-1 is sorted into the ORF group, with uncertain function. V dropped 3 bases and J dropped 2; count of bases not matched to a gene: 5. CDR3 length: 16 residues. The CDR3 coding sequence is TGCGCCAGCAGTCAGGCAGGGGGCAAAAACACCGGGGAGCTGTTTTTT. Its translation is CASSQAGGKNTGELFF.

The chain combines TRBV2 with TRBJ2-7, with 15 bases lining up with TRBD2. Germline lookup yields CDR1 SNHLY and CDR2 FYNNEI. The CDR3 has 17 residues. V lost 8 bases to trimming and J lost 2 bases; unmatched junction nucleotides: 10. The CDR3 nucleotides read TGTGCCAGCGGGGTGGGACTAGCGGGGGGAAGGGCCTACGAGCAGTACTTC. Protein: CASGVGLAGGRAYEQYF.

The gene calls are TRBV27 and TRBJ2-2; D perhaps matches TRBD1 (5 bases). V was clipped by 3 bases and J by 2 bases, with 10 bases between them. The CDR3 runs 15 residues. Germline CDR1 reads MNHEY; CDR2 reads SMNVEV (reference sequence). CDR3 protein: CASSLIGENTGELFF. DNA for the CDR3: TGTGCCAGCAGTTTGATAGGGGAAAACACCGGGGAGCTGTTTTTT.

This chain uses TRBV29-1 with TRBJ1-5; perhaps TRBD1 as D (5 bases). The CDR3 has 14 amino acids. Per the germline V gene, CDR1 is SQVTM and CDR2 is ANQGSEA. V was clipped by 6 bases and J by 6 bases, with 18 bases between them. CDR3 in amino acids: CSVARDSGGQPQHF. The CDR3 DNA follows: TGCAGCGTCGCGCGGGACTCCGGAGGTCAGCCCCAGCATTTT. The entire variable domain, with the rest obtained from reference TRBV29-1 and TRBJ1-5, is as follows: SAVISQKPSRDICQRGTSLTIQCQVDSQVTMMFWYRQQPGQSLTLIATANQGSEATYESGFVIDKFPISRPNLTFSTLTVSNMSPEDSSIYLCSVARDSGGQPQHFGDGTRLSIL.

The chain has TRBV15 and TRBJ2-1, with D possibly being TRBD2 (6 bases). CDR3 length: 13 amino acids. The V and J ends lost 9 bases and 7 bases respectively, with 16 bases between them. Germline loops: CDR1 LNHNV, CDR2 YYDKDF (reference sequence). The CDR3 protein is CATIREGRNEQFF. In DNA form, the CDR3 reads TGTGCCACTATCCGAGAGGGGAGGAATGAGCAGTTCTTC.

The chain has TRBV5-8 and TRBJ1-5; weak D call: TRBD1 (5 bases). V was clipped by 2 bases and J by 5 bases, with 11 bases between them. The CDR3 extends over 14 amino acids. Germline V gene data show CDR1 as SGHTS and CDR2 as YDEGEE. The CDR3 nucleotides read TGTGCCAGCAGCTTTGGCCAGGGTGATCAGCCCCAGCATTTT. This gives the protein CASSFGQGDQPQHF.

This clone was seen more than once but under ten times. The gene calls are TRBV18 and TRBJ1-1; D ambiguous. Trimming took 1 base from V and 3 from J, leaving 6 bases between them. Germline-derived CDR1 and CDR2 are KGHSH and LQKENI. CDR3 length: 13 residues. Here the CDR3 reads CASSPQGDTEAFF. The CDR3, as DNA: TGTGCCAGCTCACCACAGGGAGACACTGAAGCTTTCTTT.

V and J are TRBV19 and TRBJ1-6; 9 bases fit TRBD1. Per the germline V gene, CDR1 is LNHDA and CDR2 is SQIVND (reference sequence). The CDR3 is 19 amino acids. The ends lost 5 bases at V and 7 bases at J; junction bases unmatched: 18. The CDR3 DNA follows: TGTGCCAGTAGTTTCCCGGGACAGGGACATCCTCGGATAAATTCACCCCTCCACTTT. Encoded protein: CASSFPGQGHPRINSPLHF.

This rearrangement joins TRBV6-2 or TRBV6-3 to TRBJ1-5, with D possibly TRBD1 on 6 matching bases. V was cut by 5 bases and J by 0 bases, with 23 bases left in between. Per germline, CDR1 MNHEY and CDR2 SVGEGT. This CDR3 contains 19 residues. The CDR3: CASSLPQGWAEYSNQPQHF. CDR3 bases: TGTGCCAGCAGTCTACCACAGGGTTGGGCTGAGTATAGCAATCAGCCCCAGCATTTT.

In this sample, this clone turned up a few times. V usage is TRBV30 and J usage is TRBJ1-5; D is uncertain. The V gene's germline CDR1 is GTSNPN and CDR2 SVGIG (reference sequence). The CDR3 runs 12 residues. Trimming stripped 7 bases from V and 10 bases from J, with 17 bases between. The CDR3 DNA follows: TGTGCCTTAAGACAAGGAATCGAACCCCAGCATTTT. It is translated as CALRQGIEPQHF.

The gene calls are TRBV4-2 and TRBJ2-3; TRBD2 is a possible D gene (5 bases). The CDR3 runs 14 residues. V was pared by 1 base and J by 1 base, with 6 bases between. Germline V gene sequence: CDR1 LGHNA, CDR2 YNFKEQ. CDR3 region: CASSQGTRTDTQYF. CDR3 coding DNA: TGTGCCAGCAGCCAAGGGACTCGCACAGATACGCAGTATTTT.

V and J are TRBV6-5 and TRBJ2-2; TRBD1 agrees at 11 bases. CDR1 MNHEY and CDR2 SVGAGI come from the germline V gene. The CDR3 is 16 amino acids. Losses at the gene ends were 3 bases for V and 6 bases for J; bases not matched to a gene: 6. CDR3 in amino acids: CASSYWTGGLSGELFF. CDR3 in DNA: TGTGCCAGCAGTTATTGGACAGGGGGCTTATCCGGGGAGCTGTTTTTT.

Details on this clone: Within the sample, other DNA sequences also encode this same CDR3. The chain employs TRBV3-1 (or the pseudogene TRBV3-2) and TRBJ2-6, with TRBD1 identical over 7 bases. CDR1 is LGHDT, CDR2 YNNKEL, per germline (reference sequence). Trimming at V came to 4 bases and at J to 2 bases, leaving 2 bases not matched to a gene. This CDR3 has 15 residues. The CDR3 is CASSLTGAGANVLTF. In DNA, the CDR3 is TGTGCCAGCAGCCTCACAGGGGCTGGGGCCAACGTCCTGACTTTC.

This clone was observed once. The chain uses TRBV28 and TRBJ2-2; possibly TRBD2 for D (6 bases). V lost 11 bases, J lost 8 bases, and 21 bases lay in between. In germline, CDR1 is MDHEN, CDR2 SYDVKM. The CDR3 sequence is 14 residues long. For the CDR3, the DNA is TGTGCCGGCCTGTCGGCGGGGACGGGTGGGGAGCTGTTTTTT. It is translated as CAGLSAGTGGELFF.

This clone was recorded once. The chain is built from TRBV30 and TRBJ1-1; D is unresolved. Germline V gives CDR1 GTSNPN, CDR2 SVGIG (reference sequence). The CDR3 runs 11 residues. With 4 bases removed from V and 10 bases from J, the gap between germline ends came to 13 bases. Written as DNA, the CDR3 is TGTGCCTGGACCCGACAAGAGGGAGCTTTCTTT. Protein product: CAWTRQEGAFF.

CDR3 sequence reads: CASSIAGSGNTIYF. CDR3 nucleotide sequence: TGTGCCAGTAGTATAGCAGGATCTGGAAACACCATATATTTT. The chain joins TRBV19 to TRBJ1-3, with D hard to call. In germline, CDR1 is LNHDA, CDR2 SQIVND (reference sequence). The CDR3 extends over 14 amino acids. The V and J ends lost 1 base and 1 base respectively, with 5 bases between them.

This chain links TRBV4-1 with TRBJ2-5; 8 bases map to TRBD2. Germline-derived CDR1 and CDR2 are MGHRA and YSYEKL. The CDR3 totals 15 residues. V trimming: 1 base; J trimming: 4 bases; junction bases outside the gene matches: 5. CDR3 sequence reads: CASSQGLAGRETQYF. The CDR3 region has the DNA TGCGCCAGCAGCCAAGGGTTAGCGGGGAGAGAGACCCAGTACTTC.

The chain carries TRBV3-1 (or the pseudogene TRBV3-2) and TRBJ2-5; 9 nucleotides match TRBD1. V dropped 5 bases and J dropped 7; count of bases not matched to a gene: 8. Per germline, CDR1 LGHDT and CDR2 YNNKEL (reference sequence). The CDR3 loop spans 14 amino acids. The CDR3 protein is CASSVTGGVMTQYF. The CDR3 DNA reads TGTGCCAGCAGCGTGACAGGGGGGGTTATGACCCAGTACTTC.

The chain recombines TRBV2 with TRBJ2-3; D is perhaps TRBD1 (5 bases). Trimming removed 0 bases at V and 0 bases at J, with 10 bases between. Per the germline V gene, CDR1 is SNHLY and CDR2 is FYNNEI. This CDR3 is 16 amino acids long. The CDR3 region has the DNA TGTGCCAGCAGTGAAGCGCTGGCAGGGAGCACAGATACGCAGTATTTT. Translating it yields CASSEALAGSTDTQYF.

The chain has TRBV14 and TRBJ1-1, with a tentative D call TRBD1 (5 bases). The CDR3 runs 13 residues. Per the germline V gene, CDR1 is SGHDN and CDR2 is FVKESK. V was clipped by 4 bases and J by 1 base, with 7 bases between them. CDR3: CASSLGQNTEAFF. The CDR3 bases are TGTGCCAGCAGCCTAGGACAGAACACTGAAGCTTTCTTT.

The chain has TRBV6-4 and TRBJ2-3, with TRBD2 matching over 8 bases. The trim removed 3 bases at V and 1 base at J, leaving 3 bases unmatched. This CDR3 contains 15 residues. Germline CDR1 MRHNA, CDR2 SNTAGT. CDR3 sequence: CASSETGGRTDTQYF. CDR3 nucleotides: TGTGCCAGCAGTGAGACGGGGGGGCGCACAGATACGCAGTATTTT.

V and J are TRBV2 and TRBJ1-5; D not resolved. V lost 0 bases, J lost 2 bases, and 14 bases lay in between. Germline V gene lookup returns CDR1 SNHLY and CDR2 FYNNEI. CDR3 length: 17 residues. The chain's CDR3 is CASSEAARGWGNQPQHF. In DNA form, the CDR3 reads TGTGCCAGCAGTGAAGCAGCCCGGGGATGGGGCAATCAGCCCCAGCATTTT. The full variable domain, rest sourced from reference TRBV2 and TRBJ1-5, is EPEVTQTPSHQVTQMGQEVILRCVPISNHLYFYWYRQILGQKVEFLVSFYNNEISEKSEIFDDQFSVERPDGSNFTLKIRSTKLEDSAMYFCASSEAARGWGNQPQHFGDGTRLSIL.

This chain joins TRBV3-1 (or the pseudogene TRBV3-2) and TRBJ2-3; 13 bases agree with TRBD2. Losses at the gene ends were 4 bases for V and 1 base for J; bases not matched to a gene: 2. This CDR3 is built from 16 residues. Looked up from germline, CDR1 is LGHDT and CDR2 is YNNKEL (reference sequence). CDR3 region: CASSRGTSGGTDTQYF. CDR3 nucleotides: TGTGCCAGCAGCCGGGGGACTAGCGGGGGCACAGATACGCAGTATTTT.

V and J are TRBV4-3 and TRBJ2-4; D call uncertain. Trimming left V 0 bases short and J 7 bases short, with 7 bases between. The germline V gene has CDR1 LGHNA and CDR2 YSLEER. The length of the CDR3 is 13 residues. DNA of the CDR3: TGCGCCAGCAGCCAAGATCTTCAGAACATTCAGTACTTC. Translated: CASSQDLQNIQYF.

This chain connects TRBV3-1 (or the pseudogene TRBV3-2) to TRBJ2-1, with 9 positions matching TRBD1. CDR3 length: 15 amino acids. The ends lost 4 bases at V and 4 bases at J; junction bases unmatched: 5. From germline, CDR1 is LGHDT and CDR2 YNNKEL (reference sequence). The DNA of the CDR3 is TGTGCCAGCAGCCGGGACAGGGCGTATTACAATGAGCAGTTCTTC. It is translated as CASSRDRAYYNEQFF.

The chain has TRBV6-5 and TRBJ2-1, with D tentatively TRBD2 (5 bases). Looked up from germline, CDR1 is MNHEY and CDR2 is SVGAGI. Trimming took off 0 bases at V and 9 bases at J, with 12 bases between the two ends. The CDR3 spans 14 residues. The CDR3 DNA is TGTGCCAGCAGTTACTCGAGGGTTGGTGGTGAGCAGTTCTTC. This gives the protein CASSYSRVGGEQFF.